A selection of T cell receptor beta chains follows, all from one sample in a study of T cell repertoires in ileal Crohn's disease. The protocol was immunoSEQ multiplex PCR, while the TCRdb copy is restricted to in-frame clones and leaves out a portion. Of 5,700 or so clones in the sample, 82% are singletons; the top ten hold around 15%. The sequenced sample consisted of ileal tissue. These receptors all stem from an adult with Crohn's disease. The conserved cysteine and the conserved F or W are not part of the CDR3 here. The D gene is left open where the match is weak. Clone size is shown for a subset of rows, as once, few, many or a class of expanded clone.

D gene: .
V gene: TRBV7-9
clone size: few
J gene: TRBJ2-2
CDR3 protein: ASSEGWLF

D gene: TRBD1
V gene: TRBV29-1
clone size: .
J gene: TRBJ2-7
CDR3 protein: SGTGTGGSYEQY

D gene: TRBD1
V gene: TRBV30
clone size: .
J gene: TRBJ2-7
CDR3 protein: AWSPRQGSSYEQY

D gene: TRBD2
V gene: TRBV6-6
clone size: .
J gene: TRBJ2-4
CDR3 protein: ASRSPGGKNIQY

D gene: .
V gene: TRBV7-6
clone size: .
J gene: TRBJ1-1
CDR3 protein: ASSSQPGDTEAF

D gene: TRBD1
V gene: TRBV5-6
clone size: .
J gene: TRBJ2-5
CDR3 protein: ASDRAGGGEETQY

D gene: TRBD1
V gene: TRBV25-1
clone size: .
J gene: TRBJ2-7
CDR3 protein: ASSGKDRDYEQY

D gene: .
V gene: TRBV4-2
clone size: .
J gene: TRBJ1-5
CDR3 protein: ASSQDPTETQPQH

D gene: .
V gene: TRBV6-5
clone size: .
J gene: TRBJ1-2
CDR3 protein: ASSYQSGSGYGYT

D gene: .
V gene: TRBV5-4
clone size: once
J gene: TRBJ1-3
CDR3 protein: ASSLGPGAAGNTIY

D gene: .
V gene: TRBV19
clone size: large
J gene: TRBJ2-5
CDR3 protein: ASSILLGGGETQY

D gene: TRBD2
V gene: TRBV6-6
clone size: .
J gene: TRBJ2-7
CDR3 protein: ASRQTSGGTLYEQY

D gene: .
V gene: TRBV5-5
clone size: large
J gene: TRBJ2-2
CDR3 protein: ASSFWTAGELF

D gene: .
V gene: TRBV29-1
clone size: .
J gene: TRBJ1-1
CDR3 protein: SVANTEAF

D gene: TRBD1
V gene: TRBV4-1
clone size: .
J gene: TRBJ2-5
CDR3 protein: ASSPLILDRGLETQY

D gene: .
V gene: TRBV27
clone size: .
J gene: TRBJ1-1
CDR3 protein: ASRGGTMNTEAF

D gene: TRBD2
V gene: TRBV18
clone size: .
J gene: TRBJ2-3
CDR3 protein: ASSRATSGGASTDTQY

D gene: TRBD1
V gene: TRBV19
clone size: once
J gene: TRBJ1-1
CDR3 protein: ASSTGGAGRAF

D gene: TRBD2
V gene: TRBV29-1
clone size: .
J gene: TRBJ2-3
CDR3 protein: SVTGLGLSSTDTQY

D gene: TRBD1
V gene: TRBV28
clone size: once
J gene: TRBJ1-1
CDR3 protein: ASSFGTGYDTEAF

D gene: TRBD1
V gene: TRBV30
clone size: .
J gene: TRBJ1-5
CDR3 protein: AWRQIGQGDNQPQH

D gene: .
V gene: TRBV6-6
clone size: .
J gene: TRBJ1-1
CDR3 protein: ASTPTANTEAF

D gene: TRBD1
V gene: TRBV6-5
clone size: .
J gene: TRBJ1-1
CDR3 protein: ASSSQGARTEAF

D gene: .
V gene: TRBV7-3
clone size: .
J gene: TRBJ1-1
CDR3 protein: ASSLLGGGTEAF

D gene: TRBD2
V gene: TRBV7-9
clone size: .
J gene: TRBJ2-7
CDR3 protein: ASSSSGSTYEQY

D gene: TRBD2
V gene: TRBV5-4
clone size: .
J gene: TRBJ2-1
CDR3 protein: ASSQAVGGSSYNEQF

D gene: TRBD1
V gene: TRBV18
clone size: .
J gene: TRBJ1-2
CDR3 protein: ASSPEVAGGDYGYT

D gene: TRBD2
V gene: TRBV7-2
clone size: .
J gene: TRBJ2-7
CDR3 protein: ASAISGTSGRASYEQY

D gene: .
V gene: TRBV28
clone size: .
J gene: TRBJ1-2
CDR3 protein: ASSQRINYGYT

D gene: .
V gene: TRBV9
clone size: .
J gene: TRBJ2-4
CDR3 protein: ASSAQGGAKNIQY

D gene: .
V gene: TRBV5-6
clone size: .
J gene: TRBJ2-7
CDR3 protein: ASSSAGSYEQY

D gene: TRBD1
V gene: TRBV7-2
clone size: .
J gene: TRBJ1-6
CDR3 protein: ASSLDRVRTPLH

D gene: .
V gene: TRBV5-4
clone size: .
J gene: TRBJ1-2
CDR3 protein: ASRPGWGYGYT

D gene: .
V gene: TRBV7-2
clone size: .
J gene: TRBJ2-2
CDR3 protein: ASSLDPALGELF

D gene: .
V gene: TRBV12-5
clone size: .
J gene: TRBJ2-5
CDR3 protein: ASVPGSQETQY

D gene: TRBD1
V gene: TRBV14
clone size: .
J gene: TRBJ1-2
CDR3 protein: ASSPNPGGAGYGYT

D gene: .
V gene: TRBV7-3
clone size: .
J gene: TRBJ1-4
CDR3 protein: ASRKQQGGMWNCEKLF

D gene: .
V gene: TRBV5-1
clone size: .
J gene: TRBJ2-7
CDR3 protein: ASSYGSQGYEQY

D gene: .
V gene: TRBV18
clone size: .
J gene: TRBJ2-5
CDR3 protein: ASSRTNGETQY

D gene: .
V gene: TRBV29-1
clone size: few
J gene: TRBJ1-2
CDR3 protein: SVEGQPYGYT

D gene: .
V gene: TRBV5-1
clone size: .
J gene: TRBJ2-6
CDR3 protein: ASSPGPWGPGANVLT

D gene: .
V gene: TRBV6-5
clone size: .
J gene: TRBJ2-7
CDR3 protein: ASCGGLGTYEQY

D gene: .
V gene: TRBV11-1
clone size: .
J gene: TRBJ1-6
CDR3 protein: ASSPSGTMNSPLH

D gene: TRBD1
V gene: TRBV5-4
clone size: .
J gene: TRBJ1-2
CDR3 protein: ASSRNDRAGGYT

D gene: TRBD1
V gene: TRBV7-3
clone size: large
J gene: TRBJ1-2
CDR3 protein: ASGAGTDGYT

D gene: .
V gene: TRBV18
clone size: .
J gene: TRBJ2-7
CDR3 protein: ASSPTRDYEQY

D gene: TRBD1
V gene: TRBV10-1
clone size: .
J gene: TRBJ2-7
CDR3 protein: ASSRDSSTYEQY

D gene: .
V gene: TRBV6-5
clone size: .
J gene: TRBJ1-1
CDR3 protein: ASTVAGRMNTEAF

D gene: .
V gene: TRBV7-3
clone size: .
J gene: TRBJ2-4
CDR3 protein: ASSLDAGAGKNIQY

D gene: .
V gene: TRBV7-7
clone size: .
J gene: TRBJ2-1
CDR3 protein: ASSPLNDEQF

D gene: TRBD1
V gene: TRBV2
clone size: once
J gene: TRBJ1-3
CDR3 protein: ASSQTGGDTIY

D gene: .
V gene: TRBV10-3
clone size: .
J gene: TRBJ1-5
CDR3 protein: AISEGSSNQPQH

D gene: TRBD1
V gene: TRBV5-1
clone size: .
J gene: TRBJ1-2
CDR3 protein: ASSETQGAGGYT

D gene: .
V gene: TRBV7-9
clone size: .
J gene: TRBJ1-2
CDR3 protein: ASTVGWGNRYT

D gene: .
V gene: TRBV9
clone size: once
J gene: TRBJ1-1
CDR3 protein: ASSVALTAGEAF

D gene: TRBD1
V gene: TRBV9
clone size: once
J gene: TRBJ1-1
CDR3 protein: ASSVAGGGQGDTEAF

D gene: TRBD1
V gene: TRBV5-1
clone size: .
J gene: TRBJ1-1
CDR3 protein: ASSSTGAGGDTEAF

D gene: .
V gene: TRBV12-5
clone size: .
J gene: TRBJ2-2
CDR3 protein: ASGFSGAGELF

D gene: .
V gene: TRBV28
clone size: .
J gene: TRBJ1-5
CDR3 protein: ASSFVRAWQPQH